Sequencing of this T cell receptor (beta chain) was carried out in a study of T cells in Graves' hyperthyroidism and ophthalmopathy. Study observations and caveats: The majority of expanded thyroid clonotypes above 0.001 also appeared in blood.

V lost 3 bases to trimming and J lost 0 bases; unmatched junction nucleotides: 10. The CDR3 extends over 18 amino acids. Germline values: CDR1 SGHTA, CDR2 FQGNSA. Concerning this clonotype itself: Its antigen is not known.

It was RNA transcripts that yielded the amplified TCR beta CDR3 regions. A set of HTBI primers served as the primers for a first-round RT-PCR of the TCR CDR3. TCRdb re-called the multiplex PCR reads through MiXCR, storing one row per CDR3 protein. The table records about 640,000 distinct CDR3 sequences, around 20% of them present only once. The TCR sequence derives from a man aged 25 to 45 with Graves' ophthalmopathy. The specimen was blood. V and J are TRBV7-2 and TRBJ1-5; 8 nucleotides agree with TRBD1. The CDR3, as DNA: TGTGCCAGCAGCTTTTACGGACAGGGAACTATTAGCAATCAGCCCCAGCATTTT. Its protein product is CASSFYGQGTISNQPQHF.